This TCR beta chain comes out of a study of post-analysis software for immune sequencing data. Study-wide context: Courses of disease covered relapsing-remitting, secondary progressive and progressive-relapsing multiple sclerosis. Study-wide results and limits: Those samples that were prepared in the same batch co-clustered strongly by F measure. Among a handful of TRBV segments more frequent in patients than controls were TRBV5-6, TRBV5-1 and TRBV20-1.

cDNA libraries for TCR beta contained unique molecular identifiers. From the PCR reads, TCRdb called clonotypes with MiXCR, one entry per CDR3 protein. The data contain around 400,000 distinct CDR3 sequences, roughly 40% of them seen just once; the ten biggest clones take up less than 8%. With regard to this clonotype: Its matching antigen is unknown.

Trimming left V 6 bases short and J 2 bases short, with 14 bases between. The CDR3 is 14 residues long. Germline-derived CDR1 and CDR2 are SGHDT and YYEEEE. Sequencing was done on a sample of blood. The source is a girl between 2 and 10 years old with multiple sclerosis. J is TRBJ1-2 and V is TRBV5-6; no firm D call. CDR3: CASKLIEENYGYTF. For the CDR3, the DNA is TGTGCCAGCAAATTGATCGAAGAGAACTATGGCTACACCTTC.